These 8 T cell receptor beta chains came from one sample sequenced in a study of shared clonotypes between healthy human individuals. The table came from immunoSEQ multiplex PCR; TCRdb's copy has only in-frame clones and leaves some out. The sample has around 2.1 million clones; roughly 91% are singletons. CD45RO-negative CD8 cells positively selected for CCR7 made up the naive population, which excluded terminally differentiated effector memory CD45RA+ cells. Material: naive CD8+ T cells from PBMCs. These receptors all come from a man between 18 and 35 years old in good health. Some clones in this sample may be carry-over from other donors' samples.

The chain has TRBV18 and TRBJ1-4; D unresolved. This CDR3 has 14 residues. Germline V lookup: CDR1 KGHSH, CDR2 LQKENI. The germline V and J ends were trimmed by 2 bases and 3 bases, with 7 bases remaining between them. Here the CDR3 DNA reads TGTGCCAGCTCACCAATGGAGGCTAATGAAAAACTGTTTTTT. This translates into CASSPMEANEKLFF.

The chain is built from TRBV19 and TRBJ1-5; 10 positions agree with TRBD1. Germline loops: CDR1 LNHDA, CDR2 SQIVND (reference sequence). V lost 0 bases and J lost 0; bases outside the gene matches: 11. The CDR3 spans 20 residues. This CDR3 is CASSIEPPGQGFYSNQPQHF. DNA of the CDR3: TGTGCCAGTAGTATAGAACCTCCGGGACAGGGGTTCTATAGCAATCAGCCCCAGCATTTT.

The chain has TRBV19 and TRBJ1-2; tentative D call: TRBD1 (5 bases). With 1 base removed from V and 14 bases from J, the gap between germline ends came to 14 bases. Germline V gives CDR1 LNHDA, CDR2 SQIVND (reference sequence). CDR3 length: 12 amino acids. The CDR3 DNA follows: TGTGCCAGTAGTATAGGCGTCGAGGGGTTAACCTTC. Protein product: CASSIGVEGLTF.

The chain carries TRBV7-6 and TRBJ2-5; perhaps D is TRBD1 or TRBD2 (5 bases each). The V gene lost 5 bases and the J gene lost 5 bases, with 18 bases spanning the gap. The CDR3 consists of 15 residues. The V gene's germline CDR1 is SGHVS and CDR2 FNYEAQ. The DNA of the CDR3 is TGTGCCAGCAGCGTGCTCGGGGCAGGCAGCGAGACCCAGTACTTC. Its protein product is CASSVLGAGSETQYF.

This clone has just a few counts. V usage is TRBV19 and J usage is TRBJ2-7; D possibly corresponds to TRBD2 (6 bases). Per the germline V gene, CDR1 is LNHDA and CDR2 is SQIVND (reference sequence). The CDR3 has 13 amino acids. Between the trimmed V and J ends, which lost 5 bases and 5 bases, there was a span of 13 bases. CDR3 residues: CASSAGPRDEQYF. As DNA, the CDR3 is TGTGCCAGTAGTGCGGGGCCGCGAGACGAGCAGTACTTC. Supplemented by reference TRBV19 and TRBJ2-7, the full variable domain reads DGGITQSPKYLFRKEGQNVTLSCEQNLNHDAMYWYRQDPGQGLRLIYYSQIVNDFQKGDIAEGYSVSREKKESFPLTVTSAQKNPTAFYLCASSAGPRDEQYFGPGTRLTVT.

This chain joins TRBV21-1 and TRBJ2-7. TRBV21-1 is a pseudogene locus. The CDR3 has 13 residues. CDR3 coding DNA: TGTGCCAGCAGGGCAGCACCTACCTACGAGCAGTACTTC. Residues: CASRAAPTYEQYF.

This chain connects TRBV14 to TRBJ2-1; TRBD1 aligns across 9 bases. The ends lost 3 bases at V and 5 bases at J; junction bases unmatched: 8. CDR3 size: 16 residues. Germline CDR1 reads SGHDN; CDR2 reads FVKESK. CDR3 coding DNA: TGTGCCAGCAGCCACGTCCCGGGACAGGGAGACAATGAGCAGTTCTTC. It specifies CASSHVPGQGDNEQFF.

V usage is TRBV11-2 and J usage is TRBJ2-1; 11 nucleotides align to TRBD2. Trimming removed 4 bases from V and 0 bases from J; junction bases left unmatched: 8. Germline values: CDR1 SGHAT, CDR2 FQNNGV. The CDR3 consists of 18 residues. The CDR3 region is CASSWEVTSGSSYNEQFF. CDR3 nucleotide sequence: TGTGCCAGCAGCTGGGAGGTAACTAGCGGGAGCTCCTACAATGAGCAGTTCTTC.